This TCR beta chain was documented in a study of shared clonotypes between healthy human individuals. The CDR3 spans 15 residues. The germline V gene encodes CDR1 SGHTA and CDR2 FQGTGA. V lost 5 bases to trimming and J lost 7 bases, with 17 bases between them. Generated by immunoSEQ multiplex PCR, the TCRdb table keeps only in-frame clones and is missing some. The sample lists about 600,000 clones, around 81% seen once, with around 12% in the top ten. Sequencing used PBMCs. The clonotype comes from a woman between 40 and 55 years old in good health. Some clones in this sample may be carry-over from other donors' samples. This chain uses TRBV7-3 with TRBJ2-2; D might be TRBD2 (6 bases). CDR3 nucleotides: TGTGCCAGCAGCCCTCGGGGCGGGATGAGCGGGGAGCTGTTTTTT. This sequence encodes CASSPRGGMSGELFF.